Sequencing of this T cell receptor (beta chain) was carried out in a study of shared clonotypes between healthy human individuals. In the study overall: Donor composition was a couple of women and a few men, aged 18 to 49. Study results and limitations: Roughly 5% of naive CD4 clonotypes were shared across four donors.

In regard to this clone: Its matching antigen is unknown. The identical CDR3 is also encoded by other nucleotide sequences in the sample.

The run depth of the assay was deep. Once extracted for a subset, genomic DNA was divided evenly among several immunoSEQ plates. TCRdb's table, derived via immunoSEQ multiplex PCR, lists solely in-frame clones and lacks some. The top ten hold about 0.37% of the sample, which has 2 million to 2.5 million clones, 93% seen once. The V end was cut by 5 bases, the J end by 0 bases, with 10 bases between. The V gene's germline CDR1 is SGHTA and CDR2 FQGTGA. The CDR3 loop spans 14 amino acids. This chain joins TRBV7-3 and TRBJ1-1; the D gene is possibly TRBD1 (6 bases). Sequencing input: naive CD4+ T cells from PBMCs. The subset is: CD45RA+ positively selected. The sequence was obtained from a young man in good health. Some clones in this sample may be carry-over from other donors' samples. CDR3 sequence reads: CASSPGGLNTEAFF. The CDR3 DNA follows: TGTGCCAGCAGCCCGGGGGGCCTGAACACTGAAGCTTTCTTT.